The rows below give T cell receptor beta chains drawn from one sample of a study of cytomegalovirus exposure and HLA in healthy donors. Sequenced by immunoSEQ multiplex PCR; TCRdb stores in-frame clones only, minus some. Here the sample spans roughly 180,000 clones, around 81% being singletons. Source material: PBMCs. These receptor sequences come from a woman aged 18-35 years in good health and CMV-seropositive. CDR3s include the opening cysteine and the closing phenylalanine or tryptophan. A D gene is named only where the DNA matches it firmly. Expanded clones are given a class, and other clones once, few, many or no size at all.

V gene: TRBV7-2; J gene: TRBJ1-2; clone size: .; D gene: .; CDR3 length: 15; CDR3 DNA: TGTGCCAGCAGCCCAGCTGGAACAGGGAGATATGGCTACACCTTC; CDR3 protein: CASSPAGTGRYGYTF
V gene: TRBV6-1; J gene: TRBJ1-5; clone size: few; D gene: .; CDR3 length: 13; CDR3 DNA: TGTGCCAGCAGTGCACGAGAGGATCAGCCCCAGCATTTT; CDR3 protein: CASSAREDQPQHF
V gene: TRBV6-1; J gene: TRBJ2-7; clone size: .; D gene: TRBD1; CDR3 length: 13; CDR3 DNA: TGTGCCGCTTTACCTCTGACAGGGAACGAGCAGTACTTC; CDR3 protein: CAALPLTGNEQYF
V gene: TRBV7-9; J gene: TRBJ2-1; clone size: .; D gene: .; CDR3 length: 13; CDR3 DNA: TGTGCCAGCAGCTCCAGGCAGGGGTCTGAGCAGTTCTTC; CDR3 protein: CASSSRQGSEQFF
V gene: TRBV7-9; J gene: TRBJ2-2; clone size: once; D gene: TRBD1; CDR3 length: 16; CDR3 DNA: TGTGCCAACCCGCACGATACAGGGGGATACACCGGGGAGCTGTTTTTT; CDR3 protein: CANPHDTGGYTGELFF
V gene: TRBV7-2; J gene: TRBJ2-3; clone size: .; D gene: .; CDR3 length: 14; CDR3 DNA: TGTGCCAGCAGCTTAGGACGGGGGACAGATACGCAGTATTTT; CDR3 protein: CASSLGRGTDTQYF
V gene: TRBV5-6; J gene: TRBJ1-2; clone size: once; D gene: .; CDR3 length: 14; CDR3 DNA: TGTGCCAGCAGCTCACAGGACCTTGCTTGGGGCTACACCTTC; CDR3 protein: CASSSQDLAWGYTF
V gene: TRBV29-1; J gene: TRBJ2-1; clone size: .; D gene: .; CDR3 length: 12; CDR3 DNA: TGCAGCGTTGAGATCGGCGGGCAGGAGCAGTTCTTC; CDR3 protein: CSVEIGGQEQFF
V gene: TRBV28; J gene: TRBJ2-7; clone size: .; D gene: TRBD1; CDR3 length: 13; CDR3 DNA: TGTGCCAGCACAAATCAGGGGGCGCCCGAGCAGTACTTC; CDR3 protein: CASTNQGAPEQYF
V gene: TRBV7-7; J gene: TRBJ2-5; clone size: few; D gene: TRBD2; CDR3 length: 15; CDR3 DNA: TGTGCCAGCAGCTGGACAGCGGGGGGCCGGGAGACCCAGTACTTC; CDR3 protein: CASSWTAGGRETQYF
V gene: TRBV7-3; J gene: TRBJ2-1; clone size: .; D gene: TRBD2; CDR3 length: 19; CDR3 DNA: TGTGCCAGCAGCCCATCATCCGGGACTAGCGGGGCCAAGGGCAATGAGCAGTTCTTC; CDR3 protein: CASSPSSGTSGAKGNEQFF
V gene: TRBV10-1; J gene: TRBJ2-3; clone size: .; D gene: .; CDR3 length: 14; CDR3 DNA: TGCGCCAGCAGTGAGGGCAGGGCGGGGGATACGCAGTATTTT; CDR3 protein: CASSEGRAGDTQYF
V gene: TRBV2; J gene: TRBJ1-2; clone size: .; D gene: .; CDR3 length: 11; CDR3 DNA: TGTGCCAGCAGACTCAACTATGGCTACACCTTC; CDR3 protein: CASRLNYGYTF
V gene: TRBV6-5; J gene: TRBJ1-5; clone size: .; D gene: .; CDR3 length: 15; CDR3 DNA: TGTGCCAGCAGTCCTGGACCGGAGGGCAATCAGCCCCAGCATTTT; CDR3 protein: CASSPGPEGNQPQHF
V gene: TRBV30; J gene: TRBJ2-1; clone size: once; D gene: .; CDR3 length: 15; CDR3 DNA: TGTGCCTGGAGACCGGGACACAACAAATACAATGAGCAGTTCTTC; CDR3 protein: CAWRPGHNKYNEQFF
V gene: TRBV7-6; J gene: TRBJ2-2; clone size: .; D gene: TRBD2; CDR3 length: 19; CDR3 DNA: TGTGCCAGCAGCTTATCCGCGGGACTAGCGGGGGGGCTCCACGGGGAGCTGTTTTTT; CDR3 protein: CASSLSAGLAGGLHGELFF
V gene: TRBV30; J gene: TRBJ2-5; clone size: .; D gene: .; CDR3 length: 12; CDR3 DNA: TGTGCCTGGCAGGGCAACCAAGAGACCCAGTACTTC; CDR3 protein: CAWQGNQETQYF
V gene: TRBV6-4; J gene: TRBJ2-1; clone size: few; D gene: TRBD2; CDR3 length: 15; CDR3 DNA: TGTGCCAGCAGTGAAGGGGCTAGCGGTTACAATGAGCAGTTCTTC; CDR3 protein: CASSEGASGYNEQFF
V gene: TRBV19; J gene: TRBJ1-5; clone size: .; D gene: .; CDR3 length: 15; CDR3 DNA: TGTGCCAGTAGGGACAGTTTCTCTAGGGATCAGCCCCAGCATTTT; CDR3 protein: CASRDSFSRDQPQHF
V gene: TRBV30; J gene: TRBJ1-3; clone size: .; D gene: .; CDR3 length: 16; CDR3 DNA: TGTGCCTGGAGTTTGGTGACGGACTTCTCTGGAAACACCATATATTTT; CDR3 protein: CAWSLVTDFSGNTIYF
V gene: TRBV5-1; J gene: TRBJ1-6; clone size: .; D gene: .; CDR3 length: 16; CDR3 DNA: TGCGCCAGCAGCTTGCAAGGACAAGTCTATAATTCACCCCTCCACTTT; CDR3 protein: CASSLQGQVYNSPLHF
V gene: TRBV10-3; J gene: TRBJ2-5; clone size: few; D gene: .; CDR3 length: 12; CDR3 DNA: TGTGCCATCAGTGAGGGCGGGGAGACCCAGTACTTC; CDR3 protein: CAISEGGETQYF
V gene: TRBV11-2; J gene: TRBJ2-1; clone size: .; D gene: .; CDR3 length: 15; CDR3 DNA: TGTGCCAGCAGCTTAGAAGGGCGGGGTTACAATGAGCAGTTCTTC; CDR3 protein: CASSLEGRGYNEQFF
V gene: TRBV6-6; J gene: TRBJ2-3; clone size: .; D gene: .; CDR3 length: 13; CDR3 DNA: TGTGCCAGCAGTCCCGGGGACACAGATACGCAGTATTTT; CDR3 protein: CASSPGDTDTQYF
V gene: TRBV5-1; J gene: TRBJ1-3; clone size: once; D gene: .; CDR3 length: 14; CDR3 DNA: TGCGCCAGCAGGGCGGAAGCCTCTGGAAACACCATATATTTT; CDR3 protein: CASRAEASGNTIYF
V gene: TRBV4-2; J gene: TRBJ2-2; clone size: .; D gene: .; CDR3 length: 18; CDR3 DNA: TGTGCCAGCAGCCAAGATCCAACGCCCCGGGGGTACACCGGGGAGCTGTTTTTT; CDR3 protein: CASSQDPTPRGYTGELFF
V gene: TRBV2; J gene: TRBJ2-7; clone size: once; D gene: TRBD1; CDR3 length: 14; CDR3 DNA: TGTGCCAGCAGGCCCCGGACAGGGACCTACGAGCAGTACTTC; CDR3 protein: CASRPRTGTYEQYF
V gene: TRBV2; J gene: TRBJ1-6; clone size: .; D gene: TRBD1; CDR3 length: 18; CDR3 DNA: TGTGCCAGCAGTGATTATCGGAACAGGGGATCCTATAATTCACCCCTCCACTTT; CDR3 protein: CASSDYRNRGSYNSPLHF
V gene: TRBV27; J gene: TRBJ1-2; clone size: .; D gene: .; CDR3 length: 13; CDR3 DNA: TGTGCCAGCAGCACCCCGTTCGGGTATGGCTACACCTTC; CDR3 protein: CASSTPFGYGYTF
V gene: TRBV4-1; J gene: TRBJ2-2; clone size: .; D gene: .; CDR3 length: 14; CDR3 DNA: TGCGCCAGCAGCCAAGGACACCTCACCGGGGAGCTGTTTTTT; CDR3 protein: CASSQGHLTGELFF
V gene: TRBV6-5; J gene: TRBJ2-2; clone size: .; D gene: .; CDR3 length: 14; CDR3 DNA: TGTGCCAGCATATGGTCAGTGAACACCGGGGAGCTGTTTTTT; CDR3 protein: CASIWSVNTGELFF
V gene: TRBV5-1; J gene: TRBJ1-3; clone size: .; D gene: .; CDR3 length: 15; CDR3 DNA: TGCGCCAGCAGCTTAGGGACAAGAGATGGAAACACCATATATTTT; CDR3 protein: CASSLGTRDGNTIYF
V gene: TRBV7-9; J gene: TRBJ1-1; clone size: few; D gene: TRBD1; CDR3 length: 14; CDR3 DNA: TGTGCCAGCAGCCCAAATATCCCGACAGGGGGGGCTTTCTTT; CDR3 protein: CASSPNIPTGGAFF
V gene: TRBV4-3; J gene: TRBJ1-4; clone size: few; D gene: TRBD1; CDR3 length: 15; CDR3 DNA: TGCGCCAGCAGCCGGGGACAGGGGACGAATGAAAAACTGTTTTTT; CDR3 protein: CASSRGQGTNEKLFF
V gene: TRBV11-2; J gene: TRBJ1-4; clone size: .; D gene: TRBD1; CDR3 length: 16; CDR3 DNA: TGTGCCAGCAGCTTATCCGGGACAGGGGAGTGGGAAAAACTGTTTTTT; CDR3 protein: CASSLSGTGEWEKLFF
V gene: TRBV20-1; J gene: TRBJ1-1; clone size: .; D gene: .; CDR3 length: 11; CDR3 DNA: TGCAGTGCTAGAGGCGGTGGCGAGGCTTTCTTT; CDR3 protein: CSARGGGEAFF
V gene: TRBV7-3; J gene: TRBJ2-2; clone size: .; D gene: TRBD1; CDR3 length: 16; CDR3 DNA: TGTGCCAGCAGCCCAGCAGGGGGCGTCGCCCCCGGGGAGCTGTTTTTT; CDR3 protein: CASSPAGGVAPGELFF
V gene: TRBV25-1; J gene: TRBJ1-1; clone size: .; D gene: .; CDR3 length: 13; CDR3 DNA: TGTGCCAGCAGTGAATGGACAGCCACTGAAGCTTTCTTT; CDR3 protein: CASSEWTATEAFF
V gene: TRBV2; J gene: TRBJ1-1; clone size: .; D gene: .; CDR3 length: 13; CDR3 DNA: TGTGCCAGCAGTTCGACCCAGAGCGGCGAAGCTTTCTTT; CDR3 protein: CASSSTQSGEAFF
V gene: TRBV2; J gene: TRBJ2-1; clone size: .; D gene: .; CDR3 length: 14; CDR3 DNA: TGTGCCACCAGGGGTGAGGGCTTCTACAATGAGCAGTTCTTC; CDR3 protein: CATRGEGFYNEQFF
V gene: TRBV5-6; J gene: TRBJ1-2; clone size: .; D gene: .; CDR3 length: 13; CDR3 DNA: TGTGCCAGCAGTGTTCAGATGAACTATGGCTACACCTTC; CDR3 protein: CASSVQMNYGYTF